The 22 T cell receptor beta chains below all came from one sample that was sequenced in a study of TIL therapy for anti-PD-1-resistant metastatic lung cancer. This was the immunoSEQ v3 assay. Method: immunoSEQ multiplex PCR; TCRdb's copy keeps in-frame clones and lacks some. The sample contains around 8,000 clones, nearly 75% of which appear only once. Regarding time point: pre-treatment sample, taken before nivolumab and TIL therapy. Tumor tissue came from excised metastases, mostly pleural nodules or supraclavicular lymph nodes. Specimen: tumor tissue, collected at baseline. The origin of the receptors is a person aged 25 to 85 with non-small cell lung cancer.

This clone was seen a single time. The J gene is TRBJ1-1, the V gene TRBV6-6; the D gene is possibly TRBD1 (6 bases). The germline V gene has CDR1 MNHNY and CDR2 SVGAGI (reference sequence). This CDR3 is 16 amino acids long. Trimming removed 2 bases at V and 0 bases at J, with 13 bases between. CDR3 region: CASSYRTGHVNTEAFF. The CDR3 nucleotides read TGTGCCAGCAGTTACAGGACGGGACATGTGAACACTGAAGCTTTCTTT.

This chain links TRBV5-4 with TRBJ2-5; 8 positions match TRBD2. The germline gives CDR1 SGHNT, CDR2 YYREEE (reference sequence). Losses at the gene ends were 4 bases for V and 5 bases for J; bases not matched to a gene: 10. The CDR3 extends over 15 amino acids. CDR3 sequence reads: CASSLDPAGAETQYF. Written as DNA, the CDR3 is TGTGCCAGCAGCCTGGACCCAGCGGGGGCTGAGACCCAGTACTTC.

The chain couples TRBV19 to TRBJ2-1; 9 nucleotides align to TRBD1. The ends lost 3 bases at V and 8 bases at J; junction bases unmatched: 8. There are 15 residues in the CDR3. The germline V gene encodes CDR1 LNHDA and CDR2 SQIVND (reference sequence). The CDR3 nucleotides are TGTGCCAGTAGTATGACTGGACAGGGGTACGATGAGCAGTTCTTC. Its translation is CASSMTGQGYDEQFF. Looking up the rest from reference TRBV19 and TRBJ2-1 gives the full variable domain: DGGITQSPKYLFRKEGQNVTLSCEQNLNHDAMYWYRQDPGQGLRLIYYSQIVNDFQKGDIAEGYSVSREKKESFPLTVTSAQKNPTAFYLCASSMTGQGYDEQFFGPGTRLTVL.

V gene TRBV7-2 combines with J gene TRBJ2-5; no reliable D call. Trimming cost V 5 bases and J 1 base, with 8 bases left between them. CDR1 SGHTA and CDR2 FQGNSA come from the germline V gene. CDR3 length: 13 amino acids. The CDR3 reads CASSLWIQETQYF. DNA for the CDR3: TGTGCCAGCAGCCTCTGGATCCAAGAGACCCAGTACTTC. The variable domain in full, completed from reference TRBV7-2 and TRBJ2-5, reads GAGVSQSPSNKVTEKGKDVELRCDPISGHTALYWYRQSLGQGLEFLIYFQGNSAPDKSGLPSDRFSAERTGGSVSTLTIQRTQQEDSAVYLCASSLWIQETQYFGPGTRLLVL.

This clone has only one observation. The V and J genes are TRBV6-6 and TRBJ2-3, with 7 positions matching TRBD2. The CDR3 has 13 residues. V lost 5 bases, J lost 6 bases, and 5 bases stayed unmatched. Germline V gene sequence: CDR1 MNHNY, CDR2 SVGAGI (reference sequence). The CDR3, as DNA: TGTGCCAGCAGTAACCGGGGGGTGGATACGCAGTATTTT. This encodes CASSNRGVDTQYF.

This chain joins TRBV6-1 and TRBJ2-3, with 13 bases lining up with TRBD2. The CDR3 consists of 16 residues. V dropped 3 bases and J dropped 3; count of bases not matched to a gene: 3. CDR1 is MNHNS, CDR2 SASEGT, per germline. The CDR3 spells CASSETSGGLTDTQYF. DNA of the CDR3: TGTGCCAGCAGTGAGACTAGCGGGGGGCTAACAGATACGCAGTATTTT.

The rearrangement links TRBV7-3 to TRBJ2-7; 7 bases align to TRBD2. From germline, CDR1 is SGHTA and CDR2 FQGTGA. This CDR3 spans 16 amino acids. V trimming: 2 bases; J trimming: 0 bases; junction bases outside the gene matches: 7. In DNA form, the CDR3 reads TGTGCCAGCAGCTTATATCCTAGCGGTGCCTCCTACGAGCAGTACTTC. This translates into CASSLYPSGASYEQYF.

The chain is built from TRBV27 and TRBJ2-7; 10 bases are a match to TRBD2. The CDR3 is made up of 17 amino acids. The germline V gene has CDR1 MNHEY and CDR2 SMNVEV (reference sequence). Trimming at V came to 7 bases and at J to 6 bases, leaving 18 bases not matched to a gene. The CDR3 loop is CASKRSLASGSVAEQYF. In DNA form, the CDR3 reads TGTGCCAGCAAGAGGTCTTTGGCTAGCGGGAGTGTCGCCGAGCAGTACTTC.

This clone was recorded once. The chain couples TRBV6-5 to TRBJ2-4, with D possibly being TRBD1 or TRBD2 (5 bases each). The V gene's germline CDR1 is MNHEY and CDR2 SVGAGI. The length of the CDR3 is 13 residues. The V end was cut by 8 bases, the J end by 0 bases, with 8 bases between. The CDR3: CASGTAAKNIQYF. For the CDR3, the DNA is TGTGCCAGCGGGACGGCAGCCAAAAACATTCAGTACTTC.

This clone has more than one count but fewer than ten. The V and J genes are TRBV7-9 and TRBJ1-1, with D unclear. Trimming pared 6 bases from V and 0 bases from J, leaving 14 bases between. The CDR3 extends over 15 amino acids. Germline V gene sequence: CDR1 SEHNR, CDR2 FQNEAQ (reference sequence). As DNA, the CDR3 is TGTGCCAGCAGTCGGGGATGGGCAATGAACACTGAAGCTTTCTTT. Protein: CASSRGWAMNTEAFF. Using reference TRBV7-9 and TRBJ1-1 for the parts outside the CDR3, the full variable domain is DTGVSQNPRHKITKRGQNVTFRCDPISEHNRLYWYRQTLGQGPEFLTYFQNEAQLEKSRLLSDRFSAERPKGSFSTLEIQRTEQGDSAMYLCASSRGWAMNTEAFFGQGTRLTVV.

The CDR3 DNA is TGTGCCAGCAGTTTATACCCCCAGGGGGCATACGAGCAGTACTTC. Translated, it gives CASSLYPQGAYEQYF. The V and J genes are TRBV28 and TRBJ2-7; 8 nucleotides agree with TRBD1. Trimming at V came to 1 base and at J to 4 bases, leaving 6 bases not matched to a gene. Germline CDR1 MDHEN, CDR2 SYDVKM. The CDR3 has 15 residues. Using reference TRBV28 and TRBJ2-7 for the parts outside the CDR3, the full variable domain is DVKVTQSSRYLVKRTGEKVFLECVQDMDHENMFWYRQDPGLGLRLIYFSYDVKMKEKGDIPEGYSVSREKKERFSLILESASTNQTSMYLCASSLYPQGAYEQYFGPGTRLTVT.

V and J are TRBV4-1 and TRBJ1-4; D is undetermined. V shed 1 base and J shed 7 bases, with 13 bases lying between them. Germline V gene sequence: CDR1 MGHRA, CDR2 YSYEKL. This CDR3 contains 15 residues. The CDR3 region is CASSQARGGGEKLFF. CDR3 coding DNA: TGCGCCAGCAGCCAAGCTCGGGGTGGCGGTGAAAAACTGTTTTTT.

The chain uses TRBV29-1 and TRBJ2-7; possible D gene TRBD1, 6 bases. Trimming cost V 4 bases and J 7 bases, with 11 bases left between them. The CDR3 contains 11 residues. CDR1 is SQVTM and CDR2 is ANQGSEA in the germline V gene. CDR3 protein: CSVGGPGEQYF. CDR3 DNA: TGCAGCGTTGGGGGGCCGGGGGAGCAGTACTTC.

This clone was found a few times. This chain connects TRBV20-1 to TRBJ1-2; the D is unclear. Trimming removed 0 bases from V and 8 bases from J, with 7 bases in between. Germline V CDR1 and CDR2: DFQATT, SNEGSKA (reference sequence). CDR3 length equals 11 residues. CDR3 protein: CSARDPKGYTF. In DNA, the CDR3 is TGCAGTGCTAGAGATCCAAAGGGCTACACCTTC.

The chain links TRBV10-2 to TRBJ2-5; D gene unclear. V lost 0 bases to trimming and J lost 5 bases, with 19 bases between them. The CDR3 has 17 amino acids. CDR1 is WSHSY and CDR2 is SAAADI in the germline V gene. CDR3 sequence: CASSESPFRRPMETQYF. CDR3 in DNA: TGCGCCAGCAGTGAGTCCCCGTTTCGCCGCCCAATGGAGACCCAGTACTTC.

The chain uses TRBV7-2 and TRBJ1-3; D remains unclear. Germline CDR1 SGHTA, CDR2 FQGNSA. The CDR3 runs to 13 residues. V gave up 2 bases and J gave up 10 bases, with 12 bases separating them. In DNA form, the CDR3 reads TGTGCCAGCAGCTTACTTGTTCAAGGGACCATATATTTT. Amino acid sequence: CASSLLVQGTIYF. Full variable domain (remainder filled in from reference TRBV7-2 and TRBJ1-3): GAGVSQSPSNKVTEKGKDVELRCDPISGHTALYWYRQSLGQGLEFLIYFQGNSAPDKSGLPSDRFSAERTGGSVSTLTIQRTQQEDSAVYLCASSLLVQGTIYFGEGSWLTVV.

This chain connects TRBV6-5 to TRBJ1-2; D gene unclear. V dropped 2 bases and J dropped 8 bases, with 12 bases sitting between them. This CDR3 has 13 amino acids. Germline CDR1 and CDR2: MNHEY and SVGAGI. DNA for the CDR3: TGTGCCAGCAGTTACCGTACAGAGCACGGCTACACCTTC. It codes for CASSYRTEHGYTF.

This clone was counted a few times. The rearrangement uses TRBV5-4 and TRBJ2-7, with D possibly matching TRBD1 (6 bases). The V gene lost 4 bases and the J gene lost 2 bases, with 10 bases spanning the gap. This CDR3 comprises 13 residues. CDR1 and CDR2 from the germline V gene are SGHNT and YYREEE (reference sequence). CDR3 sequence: CASSRQATYEQYF. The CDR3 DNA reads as TGTGCCAGCAGCCGACAGGCTACCTACGAGCAGTACTTC.

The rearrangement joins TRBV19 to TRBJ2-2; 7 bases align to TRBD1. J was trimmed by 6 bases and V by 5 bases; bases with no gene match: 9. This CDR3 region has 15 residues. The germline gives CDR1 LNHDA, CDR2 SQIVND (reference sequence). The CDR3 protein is CASSPTGDPAGELFF. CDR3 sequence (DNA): TGTGCCAGTAGTCCTACAGGGGACCCCGCCGGGGAGCTGTTTTTT.

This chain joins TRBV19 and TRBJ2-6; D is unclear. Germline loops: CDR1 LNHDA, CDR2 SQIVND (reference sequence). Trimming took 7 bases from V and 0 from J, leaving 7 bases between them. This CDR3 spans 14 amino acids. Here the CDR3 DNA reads TGTGCCAGTAAGTCTAGCTCTGGGGCCAACGTCCTGACTTTC. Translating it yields CASKSSSGANVLTF.

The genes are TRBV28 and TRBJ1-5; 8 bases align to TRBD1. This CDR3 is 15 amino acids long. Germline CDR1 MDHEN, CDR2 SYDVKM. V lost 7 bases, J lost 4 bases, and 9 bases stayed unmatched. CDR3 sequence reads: CASTPDRGPNQPQHF. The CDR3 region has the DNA TGTGCCAGCACCCCAGACAGGGGCCCAAATCAGCCCCAGCATTTT.

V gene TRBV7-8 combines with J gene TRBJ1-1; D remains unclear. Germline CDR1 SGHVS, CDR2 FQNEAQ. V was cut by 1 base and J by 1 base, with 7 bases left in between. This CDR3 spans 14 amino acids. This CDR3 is CASSLGWANTEAFF. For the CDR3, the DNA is TGTGCCAGCAGCTTAGGGTGGGCGAACACTGAAGCTTTCTTT.